These T cell receptor beta chains were read from a single sample in a study of T cell repertoires in cytomegalovirus infection. TCRdb used MiXCR to reprocess the reads, holding one entry per CDR3 protein. Here the sample spans around 740,000 distinct CDR3 sequences, 35% to 45% being singletons. Input material: PBMCs. All receptors derive from a human donor in good health (CMV status not recorded). Some clones in this sample may be carry-over from other donors' samples. The CDR3 runs from the conserved cysteine through the conserved F or W. Each record gives: D gene, CDR3 length, V gene, CDR3 protein. The D gene is left open where the match is weak.

D: TRBD2; length: 14; V: TRBV7-2; CDR3: CASSPSGIPYEQYF
D: TRBD2; length: 15; V: TRBV7-2; CDR3: CASSSRTSGRNEQFF
D: .; length: 15; V: TRBV20-1; CDR3: CSAERPGTNAETQYF
D: TRBD2; length: 16; V: TRBV9; CDR3: CASSGQRGGKGDTQYF
D: TRBD2; length: 15; V: TRBV12-3/TRBV12-4; CDR3: CASSLRTSGSYEQYF
D: TRBD1; length: 16; V: TRBV27; CDR3: CASSLSSGGAYNEQFF
D: .; length: 15; V: TRBV2; CDR3: CASSSVRDSRSIQYF
D: TRBD2; length: 16; V: TRBV7-9; CDR3: CASSLAPSGRSYEQYF
D: .; length: 15; V: TRBV5-1; CDR3: CASSLDQRGNSPLHF
D: .; length: 16; V: TRBV28; CDR3: CASSLHTGFAGQPQHF
D: TRBD1; length: 14; V: TRBV4-1; CDR3: CASSQSGGNEKLFF
D: TRBD1; length: 15; V: TRBV10-3; CDR3: CDIRTGMTMNTEAFF
D: .; length: 15; V: TRBV11-2; CDR3: CASSLGASSTDTQYF
D: .; length: 14; V: TRBV28; CDR3: CASSQGSSYNEQFF
D: .; length: 16; V: TRBV5-8; CDR3: CASSLESASGANVLTF
D: .; length: 13; V: TRBV7-8; CDR3: CASSSVVEDEQYF
D: .; length: 12; V: TRBV30; CDR3: CAWSTGNQPQHF
D: .; length: 15; V: TRBV5-4; CDR3: CASSFRGGFQETQYF
D: .; length: 15; V: TRBV6-2/TRBV6-3; CDR3: CASSYEGPVSYGYTF
D: .; length: 12; V: TRBV12-3/TRBV12-4; CDR3: CASSFYLYEQYF
D: .; length: 16; V: TRBV4-1; CDR3: CASSQDREGVGEKLFF
D: .; length: 16; V: TRBV19; CDR3: CASSRSAELNTGELFF
D: .; length: 14; V: TRBV28; CDR3: CASKGGLSNQPQHF
D: TRBD2; length: 16; V: TRBV12-3/TRBV12-4; CDR3: CASSFQGLAAAWAQYF
D: .; length: 16; V: TRBV27; CDR3: CASSFSIGGLQETQYF
D: TRBD2; length: 18; V: TRBV7-3; CDR3: CASSLMPGLAGGNNEQFF
D: .; length: 15; V: TRBV6-5; CDR3: CASSSVRVLTGELFF